The 3 T cell receptor beta chains listed next were all sequenced from one sample in a study of human T cells and chemical hapten exposure (dated by TCRdb to the early 2020s). The time point label, as the study defines it: patch test 2, 6 weeks after DPC sensitization. The label giving this sample's treatment or condition can be read as: therapeutic diphenylcyclopropenone sensitization with weekly scalp DPC. The library was built by means of RACE. TCRdb shows the sequencer as NextSeq 500. Using fastp trimming at Q25 and MiXCR clonotype assembly, TCRdb reanalyzed the public sequencing data and kept in-frame beta chains. One record per CDR3 amino acid sequence lists the most common genes and DNA. This sample is represented by just over 350,000 distinct CDR3 sequences; around 6% of them were singletons. Around 6.1% of the sample belongs to the ten largest clones. Sequencing was performed on whole blood, taken in connection with sensitization to the hapten diphenylcyclopropenone (DPC). All receptors come from a woman under 30 with alopecia areata. Some clones in this sample may be carry-over from other donors' samples.

The V gene is TRBV7-2, the J gene TRBJ2-5, with a tentative D call TRBD1 (6 bases). The CDR3 extends over 17 amino acids. V gave up 1 base and J gave up 5 bases, with 20 bases separating them. The germline CDR1 and CDR2 sequences are SGHTA and FQGNSA. The CDR3, as DNA: TGTGCCAGCAGCTTAGGGGAGAGAGCTGGACAGTCGGAGACCCAGTACTTC. Translation gives CASSLGERAGQSETQYF.

This clonotype was recorded at least ten times. One junction end does not reproduce the germline sequence, and a read error may be involved. V is TRBV12-3 or TRBV12-4 and J is TRBJ2-3, with 8 bases matching TRBD2. The CDR3 sequence is 15 residues long. DNA for the CDR3: TGTGCCAGCAGCTTAGCGGGGACTAGCACAGATACGCAGTATTTT. Amino acids: CASSLAGTSTDTQYF.

This clonotype was detected many times. The chain is built from TRBV18 and TRBJ1-1, with TRBD1 matching over 7 bases. Germline V lookup: CDR1 KGHSH, CDR2 LQKENI. The J segment lost 3 bases and the V segment lost 3 bases, leaving 4 bases of the junction unmatched. There are 14 residues in the CDR3. CDR3 region: CASSPSQGDTEAFF. The CDR3 coding sequence is TGTGCCAGCTCACCGTCCCAGGGGGACACTGAAGCTTTCTTT.